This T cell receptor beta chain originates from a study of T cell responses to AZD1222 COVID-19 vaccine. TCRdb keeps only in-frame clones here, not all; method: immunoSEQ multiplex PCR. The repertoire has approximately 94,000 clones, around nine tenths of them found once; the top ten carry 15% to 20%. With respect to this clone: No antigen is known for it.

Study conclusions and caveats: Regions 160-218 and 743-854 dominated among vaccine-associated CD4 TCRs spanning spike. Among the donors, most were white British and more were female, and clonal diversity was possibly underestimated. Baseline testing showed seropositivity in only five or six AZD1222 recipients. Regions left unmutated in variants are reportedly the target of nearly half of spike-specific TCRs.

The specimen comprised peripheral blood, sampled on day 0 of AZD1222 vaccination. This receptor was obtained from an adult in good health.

Written as DNA, the CDR3 is TGTGCCAGCAGCTTAGTTAGCGGGAGCATGGAGCAGTATTTT. Encoded protein: CASSLVSGSMEQYF. V usage is TRBV7-9 and J usage is TRBJ2-3; 9 bases match TRBD2. Germline trimming cut 1 base from V and 11 bases from J; bases unmatched to any gene: 7. Germline CDR1 reads SEHNR; CDR2 reads FQNEAQ (reference sequence). The CDR3 consists of 14 residues.